One sample yielded the 14 T cell receptor beta chains listed below, sequenced in a study of cytomegalovirus exposure and HLA in healthy donors. The PCR ran on 60 Vbeta and 13 Jbeta primers. TCRdb's table, derived via immunoSEQ multiplex PCR, lists solely in-frame clones and lacks some. The repertoire holds roughly 170,000 clones, with around 83% as singletons. Sequenced material: PBMCs. The receptors originated from a girl between 2 and 10 years old in good health and CMV-seropositive.

This chain connects TRBV14 to TRBJ2-7, with 10 bases identical to TRBD1. The CDR3 contains 15 residues. Germline V gives CDR1 SGHDN, CDR2 FVKESK. Unmatched junction bases numbered 5, after V lost 2 bases and J lost 4 bases. The chain's CDR3 is CASSQLGQGLYEQYF. CDR3 in DNA: TGTGCCAGCAGCCAACTGGGACAGGGGTTATACGAGCAGTACTTC.

The rearrangement links TRBV19 to TRBJ2-5; TRBD2 might be the D (5 bases). CDR1 is LNHDA, CDR2 SQIVND, per germline (reference sequence). With 7 bases removed from V and 3 bases from J, the gap between germline ends came to 15 bases. The CDR3 runs 14 residues. CDR3 in DNA: TGTGCCAGTAATCTCCCCGGAGCGGAAGAGACCCAGTACTTC. Protein: CASNLPGAEETQYF.

This chain joins TRBV6-5 and TRBJ2-7; D uncertain. Trimming took 6 bases from V and 6 from J, leaving 21 bases between them. The CDR3 extends over 15 amino acids. CDR1 and CDR2 from the germline V gene are MNHEY and SVGAGI. CDR3 loop: CASRSLLGLRLEQYF. CDR3 DNA: TGTGCCAGCAGATCCCTGCTCGGTCTGAGGCTCGAGCAGTACTTC.

This rearrangement joins TRBV7-8 to TRBJ1-2, with 11 bases that match TRBD1. The CDR3 is 15 residues long. Trimming removed 1 base from V and 7 bases from J; junction bases left unmatched: 5. From germline, CDR1 is SGHVS and CDR2 FQNEAQ. CDR3 in amino acids: CASSLGGQGAPGYTF. CDR3 nucleotides: TGTGCCAGCAGCTTAGGTGGACAGGGGGCACCTGGCTACACCTTC.

V is TRBV5-1 and J is TRBJ2-1; 11 nucleotides match TRBD2. J gave up 8 bases and V 0 bases, and 4 bases lay outside the gene matches. Germline V gene data show CDR1 as SGHRS and CDR2 as YFSETQ. The CDR3 is 15 amino acids. In nucleotides, the CDR3 is TGCGCCAGCAGCTTGGTAGGGACTAGCGGTTATGAGCAGTTCTTC. Protein sequence: CASSLVGTSGYEQFF.

This clone has a single count. The genes are TRBV5-6 and TRBJ2-3; the match to TRBD2 covers 9 bases. This CDR3 spans 14 amino acids. The trim removed 4 bases at V and 4 bases at J, leaving 4 bases unmatched. Germline V lookup: CDR1 SGHDT, CDR2 YYEEEE. The CDR3 loop reads CASSVTSGADTQYF. In DNA form, the CDR3 reads TGTGCCAGCAGCGTGACTAGCGGCGCAGATACGCAGTATTTT.

This chain links TRBV21-1 with TRBJ2-7; TRBD2 reflects the table's D call only, with no check against the DNA. TRBV21-1 is a pseudogene. The CDR3 sequence is 14 residues long. The CDR3 reads CASSKESGVIEQYF. The CDR3 coding sequence is TGTGCCAGCAGCAAGGAAAGTGGAGTCATCGAGCAGTACTTC.

This rearrangement joins TRBV18 to TRBJ1-3; the D gene is possibly TRBD1 (6 bases). This CDR3 contains 17 residues. Trimming removed 3 bases at V and 0 bases at J, with 15 bases between. Germline-derived CDR1 and CDR2 are KGHSH and LQKENI. CDR3 protein: CASSPPTDRISGNTIYF. The CDR3 DNA reads TGTGCCAGCTCACCCCCTACGGACAGAATCTCTGGAAACACCATATATTTT.

The chain couples TRBV28 to TRBJ1-2; no clear D. The germline gives CDR1 MDHEN, CDR2 SYDVKM. The V end was cut by 2 bases, the J end by 8 bases, with 12 bases between. The CDR3 covers 13 residues. The CDR3 region is CASSLTREWGYTF. CDR3 DNA sequence: TGTGCCAGCAGTTTAACTAGGGAGTGGGGCTACACCTTC.

This chain uses TRBV6-5 with TRBJ1-2; 7 nucleotides align to TRBD1. CDR1 and CDR2 from the germline V gene are MNHEY and SVGAGI. The CDR3 is 13 residues long. V lost 2 bases, J lost 5 bases, and 2 bases stayed unmatched. Written as DNA, the CDR3 is TGTGCCAGCAGTTACACGGGACAGTATGGCTACACCTTC. Amino acids: CASSYTGQYGYTF.

The chain employs TRBV18 and TRBJ1-1, with D perhaps TRBD1 (6 bases). V lost 4 bases, J lost 2 bases, and 11 bases lay in between. CDR1 KGHSH and CDR2 LQKENI come from the germline V gene. The CDR3 totals 14 residues. The DNA of the CDR3 is TGTGCCAGCTCACGCGACAGGTTTAACACTGAAGCTTTCTTT. This sequence encodes CASSRDRFNTEAFF. Full variable domain (remainder filled in from reference TRBV18 and TRBJ1-1): NAGVMQNPRHLVRRRGQEARLRCSPMKGHSHVYWYRQLPEEGLKFMVYLQKENIIDESGMPKERFSAEFPKEGPSILRIQQVVRGDSAAYFCASSRDRFNTEAFFGQGTRLTVV.

The gene calls are TRBV6-1 and TRBJ1-6, with 8 bases lining up with TRBD1. Germline V lookup: CDR1 MNHNS, CDR2 SASEGT. The CDR3 runs to 14 residues. Trimming cost V 3 bases and J 9 bases; bases outside gene matches: 4. DNA of the CDR3: TGTGCCAGCAGTGACAGGGGGCAGAGTTCACCCCTCCACTTT. Translating gives CASSDRGQSSPLHF.

The J gene is TRBJ2-1, the V gene TRBV25-1; 11 nucleotides align to TRBD2. The length of the CDR3 is 16 residues. CDR1 is MGHDK and CDR2 is SYGVNS in the germline V gene. V dropped 7 bases and J dropped 8; count of bases not matched to a gene: 13. CDR3 loop: CASNRTSGSRVDEQFF. CDR3 in DNA: TGTGCCAGCAACCGGACTAGCGGGTCTAGAGTGGATGAGCAGTTCTTC.

The gene calls are TRBV5-1 and TRBJ2-1, with 7 bases matching TRBD1. The CDR3 loop spans 16 amino acids. From germline, CDR1 is SGHRS and CDR2 YFSETQ. The trim removed 5 bases at V and 0 bases at J, leaving 8 bases unmatched. The CDR3 sequence: CASSPGTANSYNEQFF. The CDR3 DNA reads TGCGCCAGCAGTCCCGGGACAGCCAACTCCTACAATGAGCAGTTCTTC.